Below are 8 T cell receptor beta chains sequenced from a single sample in a study of beta chain features in type 1 diabetes. Study-wide findings and caveats: A moderate, significant TCRB CDR3 shortening appeared in type 1 diabetes across four CD4+ subsets.

These receptors' targets are unknown. Every bit of the isolated RNA underwent reverse transcription, so sequencing read expressed TCRB transcripts. Sequencing used immunoSEQ multiplex PCR; TCRdb keeps in-frame clones, though not all of them. The profile shows fewer than 300,000 clones, roughly 20% of them singletons. Sequencing was carried out using naive CD4+ T cells from blood. The receptors originated from a woman aged 40 to 50 with type 1 diabetes.

The J gene is TRBJ2-1, the V gene TRBV29-1; no clear D. The V and J ends lost 4 bases and 9 bases respectively, with 10 bases between them. The CDR3 extends over 11 amino acids. CDR1 is SQVTM, CDR2 ANQGSEA, per germline. The DNA for the CDR3 is TGCAGCGTTGGCCGAGGATCTGAGCAGTTCTTC. It encodes CSVGRGSEQFF.

This clone showed up just a few times. The chain's CDR3 is CASALGTSGTTARFF. Here the CDR3 DNA reads TGTGCCAGCGCACTCGGGACTAGCGGAACTACTGCGCGGTTCTTC. V usage is TRBV6-5 and J usage is TRBJ2-1; TRBD2 matches at 11 bases. This CDR3 is 15 amino acids long. V was clipped by 8 bases and J by 15 bases; unmatched bases: 18. Germline V gives CDR1 MNHEY, CDR2 SVGAGI.

This chain uses TRBV7-9 with TRBJ1-5, with D possibly matching TRBD1 (6 bases). Deletions cut 6 bases from V and 5 bases from J, with 8 bases between. Per the germline V gene, CDR1 is SEHNR and CDR2 is FQNEAQ (reference sequence). This CDR3 is 12 amino acids long. As DNA, the CDR3 is TGTGCCAGCAGGTACAGGGATCAGCCCCAGCATTTT. Residues: CASRYRDQPQHF.

The rearrangement joins TRBV7-2 to TRBJ1-1, with unresolved D. With 0 bases removed from V and 2 bases from J, the gap between germline ends came to 7 bases. Germline CDR1 and CDR2: SGHTA and FQGNSA. The CDR3 loop spans 14 amino acids. DNA of the CDR3: TGTGCCAGCAGCTTAGCCGGGGAAAACACTGAAGCTTTCTTT. The encoded protein is CASSLAGENTEAFF.

The rearrangement links TRBV2 to TRBJ2-3; TRBD2 agrees at 14 bases. The CDR3 is 14 amino acids. CDR1 and CDR2 from the germline V gene are SNHLY and FYNNEI. Trimming removed 10 bases from V and 4 bases from J; junction bases left unmatched: 4. The CDR3 bases are TGTGCCATGACTAGCGGGAGGGCCGCAGATACGCAGTATTTT. Amino acid sequence: CAMTSGRAADTQYF. Complete variable domain (other parts from reference TRBV2 and TRBJ2-3): EPEVTQTPSHQVTQMGQEVILRCVPISNHLYFYWYRQILGQKVEFLVSFYNNEISEKSEIFDDQFSVERPDGSNFTLKIRSTKLEDSAMYFCAMTSGRAADTQYFGPGTRLTVL.

The V gene is TRBV6-1, the J gene TRBJ1-5; maybe TRBD1 (5 bases). Trimming cost V 4 bases and J 2 bases, with 9 bases left between them. The CDR3 runs to 14 residues. CDR1 and CDR2 from the germline V gene are MNHNS and SASEGT. CDR3 coding DNA: TGTGCCAGCAGTGGCCCGGGGGGCAATCAGCCCCAGCATTTT. It codes for CASSGPGGNQPQHF.

This clone appeared a few times. The chain joins TRBV30 to TRBJ2-1; possible D gene TRBD1, 5 bases. The germline V and J ends were trimmed by 0 bases and 4 bases, with 7 bases remaining between them. The CDR3 consists of 13 residues. The germline CDR1 and CDR2 sequences are GTSNPN and SVGIG (reference sequence). CDR3 loop: CAWSVRQYNEQFF. The CDR3 coding sequence is TGTGCCTGGAGTGTACGACAGTACAATGAGCAGTTCTTC. Supplemented by reference TRBV30 and TRBJ2-1, the full variable domain reads SQTIHQWPATLVQPVGSPLSLECTVEGTSNPNLYWYRQAAGRGLQLLFYSVGIGQISSEVPQNLSASRPQDRQFILSSKKLLLSDSGFYLCAWSVRQYNEQFFGPGTRLTVL.

The chain combines TRBV5-1 with TRBJ2-1; a weak D match, TRBD2 (6 bases). V shed 0 bases and J shed 3 bases, with 7 bases lying between them. CDR1 is SGHRS and CDR2 is YFSETQ in the germline V gene. CDR3 size: 14 residues. CDR3 coding DNA: TGCGCCAGCAGCTTGGGGGGAGGCTACAATGAGCAGTTCTTC. It specifies CASSLGGGYNEQFF. Complete variable domain (other parts from reference TRBV5-1 and TRBJ2-1): KAGVTQTPRYLIKTRGQQVTLSCSPISGHRSVSWYQQTPGQGLQFLFEYFSETQRNKGNFPGRFSGRQFSNSRSEMNVSTLELGDSALYLCASSLGGGYNEQFFGPGTRLTVL.